Reported below is one T cell receptor (beta chain). Deletions cut 4 bases from V and 0 bases from J, with 11 bases between. This CDR3 region has 15 residues. Germline V lookup: CDR1 SGHRS, CDR2 YFSETQ. This sample is part of a study of OX40 agonist ivuxolimab in advanced cancers. TCRdb keeps only in-frame clones here, not all; method: immunoSEQ multiplex PCR. The repertoire consists of tens of thousands of clones, with roughly 88% occurring once and the leading ten covering approximately 1.6%. Sequencing was performed on CD4+ or CD8+ T cells sorted from blood, taken in a trial of the OX40 agonist ivuxolimab. This receptor was taken from an adult with an advanced solid tumor such as melanoma, head and neck, liver or kidney cancer. The rearrangement links TRBV5-1 to TRBJ1-5; D unclear. CDR3 coding DNA: TGCGCCAGCAGCCCGGACGGGGATAGCAATCAGCCCCAGCATTTT. This sequence encodes CASSPDGDSNQPQHF. Full variable domain (outside the CDR3, taken from reference TRBV5-1 and TRBJ1-5): KAGVTQTPRYLIKTRGQQVTLSCSPISGHRSVSWYQQTPGQGLQFLFEYFSETQRNKGNFPGRFSGRQFSNSRSEMNVSTLELGDSALYLCASSPDGDSNQPQHFGDGTRLSIL.